Each of the 27 T cell receptor beta chains below was sequenced from the same sample in a study of T cell repertoires in cytomegalovirus infection. TCRdb reprocessed the reads via MiXCR and lists one record per CDR3 protein. The sample holds more than 150,000 distinct CDR3 sequences, 28% seen once. Sequencing input: PBMCs. The receptor source for this set is a human donor in good health (CMV status not recorded). Some clones in this sample may be carry-over from other donors' samples.

The rearrangement links TRBV5-5 to TRBJ1-4; a weak D match, TRBD1 (6 bases). This CDR3 contains 16 residues. Looked up from germline, CDR1 is SGHKS and CDR2 is YYEKEE (reference sequence). V lost 4 bases to trimming and J lost 7 bases, with 20 bases between them. The CDR3: CASSARPTGGGEKLFF. In DNA, the CDR3 is TGTGCCAGCAGCGCGCGACCGACAGGAGGAGGTGAAAAACTGTTTTTT.

This clonotype turned up a few times. V gene TRBV20-1 combines with J gene TRBJ1-1, with D possibly matching TRBD1 (5 bases). Deletions cut 5 bases from V and 6 bases from J, with 16 bases between. Germline V lookup: CDR1 DFQATT, CDR2 SNEGSKA (reference sequence). CDR3 length equals 13 residues. The CDR3 loop is CSAWDFPRAEAFF. Here the CDR3 DNA reads TGCAGTGCTTGGGACTTCCCTCGGGCTGAAGCTTTCTTT.

This clonotype was picked up many times. The chain recombines TRBV2 with TRBJ2-5, with TRBD1 identical over 8 bases. CDR1 is SNHLY and CDR2 is FYNNEI in the germline V gene. This CDR3 has 15 amino acids. V shed 4 bases, J shed 5 bases, and the junction held 9 bases outside the gene matches. The CDR3 here is CASSAIGQGRETQYF. The DNA for the CDR3 is TGTGCCAGCAGTGCCATCGGACAGGGTCGGGAGACCCAGTACTTC.

A few counts support this clonotype. This chain joins TRBV11-1 and TRBJ2-1; 8 positions match TRBD2. The CDR3 runs to 16 residues. Germline CDR1 SGHAT, CDR2 FQDESV (reference sequence). Trimming removed 5 bases from V and 5 bases from J; junction bases left unmatched: 11. The CDR3 reads CASSPTTSGLHNEQFF. The CDR3 coding sequence is TGTGCCAGCAGCCCCACCACTAGCGGACTACACAATGAGCAGTTCTTC.

The chain uses TRBV6-5 and TRBJ2-3; D gene uncertain. CDR3 length: 13 amino acids. The V gene lost 2 bases and the J gene lost 6 bases, with 9 bases spanning the gap. Germline V CDR1 and CDR2: MNHEY, SVGAGI. The DNA of the CDR3 is TGTGCCAGCAGTTACGGCACCGCCGATACGCAGTATTTT. This translates into CASSYGTADTQYF.

This clonotype was counted a few times. The chain carries TRBV12-5 and TRBJ2-1; D possibly uses TRBD1 or TRBD2 (6 bases each). In germline, CDR1 is LGHNT, CDR2 FRNRAP. V was clipped by 7 bases and J by 4 bases, with 32 bases between them. The CDR3 contains 20 residues. The chain's CDR3 is CASVPPWGAEVGVGYNEQFF. For the CDR3, the DNA is TGTGCTAGTGTCCCCCCATGGGGGGCAGAAGTGGGAGTGGGGTACAATGAGCAGTTCTTC.

Concerning this clonotype: A much larger clone lies one base from this, so it may be a read error. This sequence joins TRBV7-2 and TRBJ1-3, with D perhaps TRBD1 (5 bases). The germline gives CDR1 SGHTA, CDR2 FQGNSA. Deletions cut 6 bases from V and 4 bases from J, with 16 bases between. There are 15 residues in the CDR3. DNA of the CDR3: TGTGCCAGCAGTACCGGGGCAGGGAAAGGAAACACCATATATTTT. This translates into CASSTGAGKGNTIYF.

V and J are TRBV6-2 or TRBV6-3 and TRBJ2-3, with D possibly being TRBD1 (6 bases). Germline CDR1 MNHEY, CDR2 SVGEGT. This CDR3 has 15 residues. Trimming shortened V by 5 bases and J by 0 bases, and 12 bases separated the two germline ends. The CDR3 region is CASSPMGASTDTQYF. Written as DNA, the CDR3 is TGTGCCAGCAGTCCGATGGGGGCTAGCACAGATACGCAGTATTTT.

This clonotype showed up many times. The chain combines TRBV7-3 with TRBJ2-3; 8 nucleotides agree with TRBD1. Germline trimming cut 5 bases from V and 2 bases from J; bases unmatched to any gene: 9. Germline V gene sequence: CDR1 SGHTA, CDR2 FQGTGA. The CDR3 spans 16 residues. The CDR3 bases are TGTGCCAGCAGCCCCGGAGCGGACAGGGTCACAGATACGCAGTATTTT. As protein: CASSPGADRVTDTQYF.

The rearrangement links TRBV28 to TRBJ1-3; no clear D. The CDR3 covers 16 residues. Deletions cut 6 bases from V and 2 bases from J, with 17 bases between. The V gene's germline CDR1 is MDHEN and CDR2 SYDVKM. CDR3: CASSSSGWHTGNTIYF. In DNA form, the CDR3 reads TGTGCCAGCAGCTCCTCAGGTTGGCACACTGGAAACACCATATATTTT.

This clonotype was seen more than once but under ten times. The chain combines TRBV5-5 with TRBJ1-5, with 7 bases that match TRBD1. This CDR3 has 15 residues. Germline values: CDR1 SGHKS, CDR2 YYEKEE (reference sequence). V was clipped by 2 bases and J by 7 bases; unmatched bases: 9. CDR3 loop: CASSLTGDLWQPQHF. In nucleotides, the CDR3 is TGTGCCAGCAGCTTAACAGGGGACCTTTGGCAGCCCCAGCATTTT.

This clonotype has a count of ten or more. The rearrangement links TRBV7-8 to TRBJ2-7; no clear D. The CDR3 consists of 13 residues. V lost 0 bases, J lost 1 base, and 4 bases lay in between. Germline CDR1 and CDR2: SGHVS and FQNEAQ. The CDR3 DNA reads TGTGCCAGCAGCTTAGCGGAGTCCTACGAGCAGTACTTC. Protein product: CASSLAESYEQYF.

The chain has TRBV24-1 and TRBJ2-3; no clear D gene. Trimming removed 2 bases at V and 0 bases at J, with 2 bases between. The germline V gene encodes CDR1 KGHDR and CDR2 SFDVKD. The CDR3 totals 13 residues. In DNA form, the CDR3 reads TGTGCCACCAGTGATTCGAGCACAGATACGCAGTATTTT. Translation: CATSDSSTDTQYF.

This clonotype was observed a handful of times. The V and J genes are TRBV27 and TRBJ1-2, with 8 bases lining up with TRBD1. From germline, CDR1 is MNHEY and CDR2 SMNVEV (reference sequence). The CDR3 sequence is 15 residues long. J lost 2 bases, V lost 0 bases, and 2 bases had no gene match. Written as DNA, the CDR3 is TGTGCCAGCAGTTTATCGTACAGGGGGAACTATGGCTACACCTTC. This encodes CASSLSYRGNYGYTF.

This chain links TRBV5-1 with TRBJ2-4; D unresolved. CDR3 length: 16 amino acids. V was shortened by 0 bases and J by 0 bases, with 10 bases between the two germline ends. Looked up from germline, CDR1 is SGHRS and CDR2 is YFSETQ. The CDR3 loop is CASSLGQVGAKNIQYF. In nucleotides, the CDR3 is TGCGCCAGCAGCTTGGGGCAGGTGGGAGCCAAAAACATTCAGTACTTC.

This chain connects TRBV29-1 to TRBJ1-1; D is undetermined. The CDR3 spans 11 residues. Looked up from germline, CDR1 is SQVTM and CDR2 is ANQGSEA. V was pared by 7 bases and J by 4 bases, with 10 bases between. The CDR3 is CSAVGSTEAFF. CDR3 DNA: TGCAGCGCAGTGGGATCCACTGAAGCTTTCTTT.

This clonotype was counted once. V usage is TRBV2 and J usage is TRBJ1-2; D gene uncertain. CDR3 length: 11 amino acids. From germline, CDR1 is SNHLY and CDR2 FYNNEI. Trimming removed 6 bases from V and 8 bases from J, with 10 bases in between. This CDR3 is CASSQIGGYTF. The CDR3 DNA is TGTGCCAGCAGCCAAATAGGGGGCTACACCTTC.

This clonotype has a handful of counts. The chain has TRBV19 and TRBJ1-1, with D tentatively TRBD1 (5 bases). CDR1 LNHDA and CDR2 SQIVND come from the germline V gene (reference sequence). The CDR3 runs 13 residues. V was cut by 6 bases and J by 3 bases, with 11 bases left in between. This CDR3 is CASRRRGDTEAFF. CDR3 nucleotide sequence: TGTGCCAGTAGGAGACGGGGGGACACTGAAGCTTTCTTT.

The V call is TRBV4-1, the J call TRBJ2-3, with TRBD2 matching 8 bases. This CDR3 comprises 16 residues. V was pared by 0 bases and J by 6 bases, with 8 bases of the junction left unmatched. Germline CDR1 MGHRA, CDR2 YSYEKL. The CDR3 protein is CASSQEFRGGMDTQYF. As DNA, the CDR3 is TGCGCCAGCAGCCAAGAATTCCGGGGGGGCATGGATACGCAGTATTTT.

The genes are TRBV6-1 and TRBJ2-2, with D perhaps matching TRBD1 or TRBD2 (5 bases each). The CDR3 is made up of 15 amino acids. Deletions cut 3 bases from V and 7 bases from J, with 15 bases between. Looked up from germline, CDR1 is MNHNS and CDR2 is SASEGT. CDR3 bases: TGTGCCAGCAGTGAGATGAGACAGAGCGGCGGGGAGCTGTTTTTT. Translated: CASSEMRQSGGELFF.

J is TRBJ2-2 and V is TRBV7-8; D is perhaps TRBD1 or TRBD2 (5 bases each). Trimming took off 1 base at V and 3 bases at J, with 9 bases between the two ends. CDR1 and CDR2 from the germline V gene are SGHVS and FQNEAQ. The CDR3 runs to 15 residues. The CDR3 region has the DNA TGTGCCAGCAGCTTAGATGGGGGAGACACCGGGGAGCTGTTTTTT. This sequence encodes CASSLDGGDTGELFF.

This clonotype has more than one count but fewer than ten. The chain joins TRBV12-3 or TRBV12-4 to TRBJ2-1; 8 bases are a match to TRBD1. The CDR3 loop spans 14 amino acids. Trimming removed 5 bases from V and 4 bases from J; junction bases left unmatched: 4. The CDR3 DNA sequence: TGTGCCAGCAGTCAGGGGGCGGGGTACAATGAGCAGTTCTTC. It codes for CASSQGAGYNEQFF.

In its sample, this clonotype was seen many times. This chain uses TRBV11-2 with TRBJ2-2; TRBD1 is a possible D gene (6 bases). Germline CDR1 is SGHAT and CDR2 is FQNNGV. This CDR3 comprises 17 residues. Between the trimmed V and J ends, which lost 1 base and 0 bases, there was a span of 12 bases. The CDR3: CASSLAGRGANTGELFF. The CDR3 nucleotides are TGTGCCAGCAGCTTAGCGGGCAGGGGAGCGAACACCGGGGAGCTGTTTTTT.

This clonotype was seen a handful of times. The chain joins TRBV7-3 to TRBJ2-2; TRBD1 matches 8 bases. From germline, CDR1 is SGHTA and CDR2 FQGTGA. Losses at the gene ends were 5 bases for V and 6 bases for J; bases not matched to a gene: 5. This CDR3 contains 14 residues. CDR3 sequence reads: CASSAWDRSGELFF. CDR3 DNA: TGTGCCAGCAGCGCCTGGGACAGGTCCGGGGAGCTGTTTTTT.

The V call is TRBV5-1, the J call TRBJ2-1, with TRBD2 matching 7 bases. The CDR3 is 15 amino acids. CDR1 is SGHRS, CDR2 YFSETQ, per germline. With 6 bases clipped from V and 1 base from J, the junction kept 7 bases outside the gene matches. CDR3 coding DNA: TGCGCCAGCACCGGGGAGCGGGGTTCCTACAATGAGCAGTTCTTC. Amino acids: CASTGERGSYNEQFF. The full variable domain, completed using reference TRBV5-1 and TRBJ2-1, is KAGVTQTPRYLIKTRGQQVTLSCSPISGHRSVSWYQQTPGQGLQFLFEYFSETQRNKGNFPGRFSGRQFSNSRSEMNVSTLELGDSALYLCASTGERGSYNEQFFGPGTRLTVL.

The V call is TRBV23-1, the J call TRBJ2-7; D is perhaps TRBD1 (6 bases). TRBV23-1 is recorded as an ORF, its role being uncertain. V lost 3 bases and J 5 bases, leaving 11 bases between the germline ends. The CDR3 contains 13 residues. The CDR3 coding sequence is TGCGCCAGCAGTCACCACGGACAGAACGAGCAGTACTTC. The encoded protein is CASSHHGQNEQYF.

This clonotype has only a few counts. This chain uses TRBV6-2 or TRBV6-3 with TRBJ2-7; TRBD1 aligns across 9 bases. Trimming removed 6 bases from V and 3 bases from J; junction bases left unmatched: 9. This CDR3 is 15 amino acids long. Looked up from germline, CDR1 is MNHEY and CDR2 is SVGEGT. CDR3 nucleotide sequence: TGTGCCAGCAGACCCGCCTTGGGACAGGGCTACGAGCAGTACTTC. Translation gives CASRPALGQGYEQYF.